This T cell receptor (beta chain) originates from a study of regulatory T cells in long-lasting Graves disease. Stated time point: newly diagnosed GD, antithyroid drugs for less than 3 months. The authors made the TCR library using RNA they extracted from PBMCs. Per germline, CDR1 LNHDA and CDR2 SQIVND (reference sequence). V was clipped by 4 bases and J by 4 bases; unmatched bases: 6. This CDR3 comprises 16 residues. Both iRepertoire HTBI primers and Arm-PCR of CDR3 regions were used to build the TCR beta libraries. TCRdb reanalysed the multiplex PCR reads using MiXCR and keeps one entry per CDR3 protein. This sample yields roughly 560,000 distinct CDR3 sequences, of which 15% to 20% are seen a single time; around 25% belongs to the top ten. The same sample was also studied in work on T cells in Graves' hyperthyroidism and ophthalmopathy. As reported in that work: Carried out on the TCR CDR3, a first-round RT-PCR used the HTBI primer set.

The clonotype comes from a woman aged 35-65 years with Graves disease. The V gene is TRBV19, the J gene TRBJ2-1, with 11 bases identical to TRBD2. The specimen was peripheral blood mononuclear cells (PBMCs), collected at new diagnosis, from a patient treated with antithyroid drugs. The chain's CDR3 is CASSTQTSGGYNEQFF. The DNA for the CDR3 is TGTGCCAGTAGTACTCAAACTAGCGGGGGTTACAATGAGCAGTTCTTC.